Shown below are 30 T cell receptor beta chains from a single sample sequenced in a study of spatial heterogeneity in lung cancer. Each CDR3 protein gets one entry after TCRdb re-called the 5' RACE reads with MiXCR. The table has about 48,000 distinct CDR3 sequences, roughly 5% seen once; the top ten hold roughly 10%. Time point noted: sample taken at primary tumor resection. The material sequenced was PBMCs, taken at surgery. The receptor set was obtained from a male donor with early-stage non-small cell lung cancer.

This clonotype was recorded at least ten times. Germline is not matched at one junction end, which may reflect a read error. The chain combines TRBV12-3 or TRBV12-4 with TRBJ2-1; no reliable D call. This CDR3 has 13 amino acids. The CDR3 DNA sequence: TGTGCCAGCAGATCAACTACGGCCGGTGAGCAGTTATTC. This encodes CASRSTTAGEQLF.

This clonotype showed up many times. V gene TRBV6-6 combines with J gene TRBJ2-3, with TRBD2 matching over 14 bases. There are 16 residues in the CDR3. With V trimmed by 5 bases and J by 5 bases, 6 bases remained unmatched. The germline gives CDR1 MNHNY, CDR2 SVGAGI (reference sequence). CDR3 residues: CASSRLAGGPEDTQYF. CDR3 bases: TGTGCCAGCAGTCGACTAGCGGGAGGGCCGGAAGATACGCAGTATTTT.

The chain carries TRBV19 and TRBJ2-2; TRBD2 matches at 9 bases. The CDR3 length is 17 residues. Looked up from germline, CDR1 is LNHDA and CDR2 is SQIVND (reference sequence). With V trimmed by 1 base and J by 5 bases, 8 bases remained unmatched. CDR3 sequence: CASSIAQGSGRTGELFF. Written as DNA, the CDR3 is TGTGCCAGTAGTATAGCTCAAGGTAGCGGGAGAACCGGGGAGCTGTTTTTT.

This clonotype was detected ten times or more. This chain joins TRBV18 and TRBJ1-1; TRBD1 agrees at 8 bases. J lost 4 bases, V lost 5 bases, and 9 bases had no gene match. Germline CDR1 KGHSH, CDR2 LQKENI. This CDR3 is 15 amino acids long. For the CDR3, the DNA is TGTGCCAGCTCAGAGTTACAGGGGGAGAGCACTGAAGCTTTCTTT. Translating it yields CASSELQGESTEAFF.

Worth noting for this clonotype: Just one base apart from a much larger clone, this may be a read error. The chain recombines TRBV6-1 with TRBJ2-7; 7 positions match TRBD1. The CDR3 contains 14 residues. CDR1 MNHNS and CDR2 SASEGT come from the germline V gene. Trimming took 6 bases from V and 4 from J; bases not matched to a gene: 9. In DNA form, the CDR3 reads TGTGCCAGCAGGGTGGATACAGGGGTGTACGAGCAGTACTTC. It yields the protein CASRVDTGVYEQYF.

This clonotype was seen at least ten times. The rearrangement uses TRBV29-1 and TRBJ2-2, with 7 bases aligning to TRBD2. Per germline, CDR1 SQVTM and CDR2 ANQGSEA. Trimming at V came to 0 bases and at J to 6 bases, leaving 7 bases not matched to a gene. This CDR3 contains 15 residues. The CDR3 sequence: CSVEDLQGGAGELFF. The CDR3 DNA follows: TGCAGCGTTGAAGATCTTCAGGGAGGGGCCGGGGAGCTGTTTTTT.

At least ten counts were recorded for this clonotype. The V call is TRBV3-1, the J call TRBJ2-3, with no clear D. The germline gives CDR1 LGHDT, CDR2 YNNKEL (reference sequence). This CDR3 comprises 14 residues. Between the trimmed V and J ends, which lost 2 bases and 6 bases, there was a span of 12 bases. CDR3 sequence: CASSQNPRVDTQYF. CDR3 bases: TGTGCCAGCAGCCAAAACCCTCGGGTTGATACGCAGTATTTT.

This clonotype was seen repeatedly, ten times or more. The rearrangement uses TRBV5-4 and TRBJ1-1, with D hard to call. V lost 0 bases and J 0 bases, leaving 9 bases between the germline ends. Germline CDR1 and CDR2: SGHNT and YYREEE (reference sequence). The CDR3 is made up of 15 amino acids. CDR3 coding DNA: TGTGCCAGCAGCTTGGGAGCTGCGATGAACACTGAAGCTTTCTTT. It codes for CASSLGAAMNTEAFF.

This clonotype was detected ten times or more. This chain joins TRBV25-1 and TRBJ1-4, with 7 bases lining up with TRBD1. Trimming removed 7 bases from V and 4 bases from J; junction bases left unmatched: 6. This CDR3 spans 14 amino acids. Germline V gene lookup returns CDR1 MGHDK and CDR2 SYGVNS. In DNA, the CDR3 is TGTGCCAGCACCTTAGGGGGCTTTAATGAAAAACTGTTTTTT. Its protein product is CASTLGGFNEKLFF.

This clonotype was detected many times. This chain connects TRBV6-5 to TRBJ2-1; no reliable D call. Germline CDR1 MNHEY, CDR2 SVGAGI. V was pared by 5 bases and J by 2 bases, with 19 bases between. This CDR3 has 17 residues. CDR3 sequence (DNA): TGTGCCAGCAGTACGATGGACCCCTTGGTGACCTACAATGAGCAGTTCTTC. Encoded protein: CASSTMDPLVTYNEQFF.

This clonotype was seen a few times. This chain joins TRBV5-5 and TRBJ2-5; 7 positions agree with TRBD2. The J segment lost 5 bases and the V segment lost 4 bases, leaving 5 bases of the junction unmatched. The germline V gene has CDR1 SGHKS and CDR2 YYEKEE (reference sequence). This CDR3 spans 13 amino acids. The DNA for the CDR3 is TGTGCCAGCAGCAACGGACTAGACGAGACCCAGTACTTC. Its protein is CASSNGLDETQYF.

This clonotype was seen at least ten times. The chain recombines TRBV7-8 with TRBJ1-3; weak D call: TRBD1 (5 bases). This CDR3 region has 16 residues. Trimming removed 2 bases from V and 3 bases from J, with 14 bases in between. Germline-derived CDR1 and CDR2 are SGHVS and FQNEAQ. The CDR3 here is CASSLIGGSGGNTIYF. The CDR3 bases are TGTGCCAGCAGCTTAATCGGGGGATCAGGTGGAAACACCATATATTTT.

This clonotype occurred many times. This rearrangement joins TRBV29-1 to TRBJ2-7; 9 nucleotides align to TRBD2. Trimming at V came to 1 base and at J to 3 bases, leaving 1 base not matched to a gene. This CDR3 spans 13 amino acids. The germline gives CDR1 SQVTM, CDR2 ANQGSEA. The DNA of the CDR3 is TGCAGCGTTGAAGGAGCGGGAGGCTACGAGCAGTACTTC. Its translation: CSVEGAGGYEQYF.

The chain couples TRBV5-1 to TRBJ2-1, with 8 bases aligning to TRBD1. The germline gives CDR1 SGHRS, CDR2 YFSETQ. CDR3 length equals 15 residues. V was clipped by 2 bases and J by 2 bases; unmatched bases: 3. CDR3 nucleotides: TGCGCCAGCAGCTTAAAGACAGGGGCCTACAATGAGCAGTTCTTC. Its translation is CASSLKTGAYNEQFF.

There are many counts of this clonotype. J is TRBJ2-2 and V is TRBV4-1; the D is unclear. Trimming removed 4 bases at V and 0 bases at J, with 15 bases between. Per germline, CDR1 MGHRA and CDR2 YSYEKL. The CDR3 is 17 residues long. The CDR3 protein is CASSPLGLQTNTGELFF. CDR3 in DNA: TGCGCCAGCAGCCCCCTAGGTCTACAGACGAACACCGGGGAGCTGTTTTTT.

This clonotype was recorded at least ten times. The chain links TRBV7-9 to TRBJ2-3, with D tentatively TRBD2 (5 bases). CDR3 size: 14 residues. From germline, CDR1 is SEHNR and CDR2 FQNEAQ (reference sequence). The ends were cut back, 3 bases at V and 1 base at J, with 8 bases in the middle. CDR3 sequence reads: CASSFGRGTDTQYF. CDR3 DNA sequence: TGTGCCAGCAGCTTTGGGCGGGGCACAGATACGCAGTATTTT.

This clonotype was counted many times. In DNA, the CDR3 is TGCAGGGCTGAGGACAGGCGTAAAGCTTTCTTT. Residues: CRAEDRRKAFF. The V call is TRBV20-1, the J call TRBJ1-1; 7 bases agree with TRBD1. CDR1 is DFQATT, CDR2 SNEGSKA, per germline (reference sequence). The length of the CDR3 is 11 residues.

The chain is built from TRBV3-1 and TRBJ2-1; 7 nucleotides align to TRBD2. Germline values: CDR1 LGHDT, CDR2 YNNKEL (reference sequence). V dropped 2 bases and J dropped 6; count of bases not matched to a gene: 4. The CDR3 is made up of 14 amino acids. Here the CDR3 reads CASSQKAGANEQFF. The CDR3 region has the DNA TGTGCCAGCAGCCAAAAGGCGGGAGCCAATGAGCAGTTCTTC.

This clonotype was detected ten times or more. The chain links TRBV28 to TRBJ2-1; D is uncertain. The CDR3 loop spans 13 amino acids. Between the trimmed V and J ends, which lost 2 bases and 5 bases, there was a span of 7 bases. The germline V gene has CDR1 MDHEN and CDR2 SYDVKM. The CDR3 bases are TGTGCCAGCAGTTTAGGGCTGAACAATGAGCAGTTCTTC. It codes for CASSLGLNNEQFF.

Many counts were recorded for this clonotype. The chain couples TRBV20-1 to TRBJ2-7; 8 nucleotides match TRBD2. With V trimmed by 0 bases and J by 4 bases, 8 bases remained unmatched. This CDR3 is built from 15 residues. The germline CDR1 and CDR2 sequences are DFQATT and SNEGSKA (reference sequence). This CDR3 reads CSARDPRTSPYEQYF. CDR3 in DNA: TGCAGTGCTAGAGATCCCCGGACTAGCCCTTACGAGCAGTACTTC.

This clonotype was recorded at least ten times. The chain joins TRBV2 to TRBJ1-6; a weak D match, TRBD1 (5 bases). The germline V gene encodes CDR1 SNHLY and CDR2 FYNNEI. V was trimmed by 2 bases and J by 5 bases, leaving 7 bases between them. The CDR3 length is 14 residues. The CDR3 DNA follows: TGTGCCAGCAGTGAACAGGGAGATAATTCACCCCTCCACTTT. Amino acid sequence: CASSEQGDNSPLHF.

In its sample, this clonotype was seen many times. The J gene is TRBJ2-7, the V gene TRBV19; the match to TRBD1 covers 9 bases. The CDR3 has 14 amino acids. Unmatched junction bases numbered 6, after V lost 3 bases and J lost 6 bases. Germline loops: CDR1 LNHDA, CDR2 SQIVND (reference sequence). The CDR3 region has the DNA TGTGCCAGTAGTATGCGGGACAGGGTAGCCGAGCAGTACTTC. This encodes CASSMRDRVAEQYF. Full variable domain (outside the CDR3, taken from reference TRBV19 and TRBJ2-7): DGGITQSPKYLFRKEGQNVTLSCEQNLNHDAMYWYRQDPGQGLRLIYYSQIVNDFQKGDIAEGYSVSREKKESFPLTVTSAQKNPTAFYLCASSMRDRVAEQYFGPGTRLTVT.

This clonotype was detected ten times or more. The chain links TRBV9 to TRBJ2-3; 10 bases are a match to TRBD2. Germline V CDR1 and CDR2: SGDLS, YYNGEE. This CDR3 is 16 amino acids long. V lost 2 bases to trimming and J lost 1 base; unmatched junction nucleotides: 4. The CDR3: CASSVSSGRGTDTQYF. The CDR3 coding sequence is TGTGCCAGCAGCGTGTCTAGCGGGAGAGGCACAGATACGCAGTATTTT.

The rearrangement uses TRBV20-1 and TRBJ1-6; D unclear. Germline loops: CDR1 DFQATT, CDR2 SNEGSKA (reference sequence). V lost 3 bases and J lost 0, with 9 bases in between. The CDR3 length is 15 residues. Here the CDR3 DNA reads TGCAGTGCTAGCGTTGGGGACTCCTATAATTCACCCCTCCACTTT. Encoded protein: CSASVGDSYNSPLHF.

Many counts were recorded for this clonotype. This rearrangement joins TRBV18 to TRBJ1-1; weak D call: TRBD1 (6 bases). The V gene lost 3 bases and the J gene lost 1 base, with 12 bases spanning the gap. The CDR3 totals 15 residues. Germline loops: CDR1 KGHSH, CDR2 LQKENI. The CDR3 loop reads CASSPRQVTNTEAFF. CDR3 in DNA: TGTGCCAGCTCACCTAGACAGGTGACGAACACTGAAGCTTTCTTT.

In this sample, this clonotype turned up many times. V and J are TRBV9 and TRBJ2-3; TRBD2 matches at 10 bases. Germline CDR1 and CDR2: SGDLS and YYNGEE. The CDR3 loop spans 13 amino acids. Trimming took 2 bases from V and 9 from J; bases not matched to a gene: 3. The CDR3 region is CASSVPGLATQYF. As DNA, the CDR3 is TGTGCCAGCAGCGTTCCGGGACTAGCGACGCAGTATTTT.

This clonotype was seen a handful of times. The CDR3 spells CASRPTQTSSSYEQYF. In DNA form, the CDR3 reads TGTGCAAGTCGCCCCACCCAGACTTCCAGCTCCTACGAGCAGTACTTC. The chain combines TRBV12-2 with TRBJ2-7. TRBV12-2 is recorded as a pseudogene. The CDR3 runs 16 residues.

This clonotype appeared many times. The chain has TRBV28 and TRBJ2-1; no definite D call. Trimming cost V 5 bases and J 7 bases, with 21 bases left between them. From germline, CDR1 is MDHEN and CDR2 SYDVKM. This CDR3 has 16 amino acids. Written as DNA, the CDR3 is TGTGCCAGCAGTCCCCGCCCGACTCGTTTAGAAAATGAGCAGTTCTTC. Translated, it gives CASSPRPTRLENEQFF.

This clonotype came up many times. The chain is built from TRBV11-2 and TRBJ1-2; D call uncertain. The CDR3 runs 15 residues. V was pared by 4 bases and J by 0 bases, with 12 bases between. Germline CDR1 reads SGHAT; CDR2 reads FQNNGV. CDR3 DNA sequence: TGTGCCAGCAGCTCTGTCCGGGGTTCTAACTATGGCTACACCTTC. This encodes CASSSVRGSNYGYTF. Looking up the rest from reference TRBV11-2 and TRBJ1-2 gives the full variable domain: EAGVAQSPRYKIIEKRQSVAFWCNPISGHATLYWYQQILGQGPKLLIQFQNNGVVDDSQLPKDRFSAERLKGVDSTLKIQPAKLEDSAVYLCASSSVRGSNYGYTFGSGTRLTVV.

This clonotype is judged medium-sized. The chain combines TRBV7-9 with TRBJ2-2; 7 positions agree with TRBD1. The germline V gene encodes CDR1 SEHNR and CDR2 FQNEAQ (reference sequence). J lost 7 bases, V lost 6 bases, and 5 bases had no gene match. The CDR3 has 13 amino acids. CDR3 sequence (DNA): TGTGCCAGCAGACCGAACAGGGGCGGGGAGCTGTTTTTT. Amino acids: CASRPNRGGELFF.